This T cell receptor beta chain was captured in a study of shared clonotypes between healthy human individuals. Genomic DNA (from each subset) was split evenly across several immunoSEQ plates. Each PCR replicate from the sorted subsets contained about 200 ng DNA, which is about 30,000 T cell genomes. TCRdb keeps only in-frame clones here, not all; method: immunoSEQ multiplex PCR. Here the sample spans 2.5 million or so clones, around 90% being singletons. General study points: Richness estimates generally favored naive over memory subsets.

A single count supports this clone. Its specificity is not known. CDR3 length equals 14 residues. The source of this sequence is a man younger than 35 in good health. Sequencing was carried out using naive CD4+ T cells sorted from blood. Subset noted: CD45RA+ positively selected. The chain is built from TRBV7-5 and TRBJ2-2. TRBV7-5 is marked as a pseudogene. This CDR3 reads CARPEEPNTGELFF. In nucleotides, the CDR3 is TGTGCCAGACCCGAAGAACCGAACACCGGGGAGCTGTTTTTT.